Listed here are 28 T cell receptor beta chains from one sample, sequenced in a study of T cells in localized non-small cell lung cancer. Using immunoSEQ multiplex PCR, the repertoire was profiled, and TCRdb retains in-frame clones only, with some absent. The sample gives tens of thousands of clones, about 85% of which show up once; 15% to 20% is in the top ten. This sample comprised peripheral blood, obtained before any cancer treatment. These receptors came from a female donor of 60 years or more with stage II squamous cell lung carcinoma.

The genes are TRBV7-5 and TRBJ1-3. TRBV7-5 is a listed pseudogene. The CDR3 length is 17 residues. CDR3 residues: CARSLIGSSRPGNTIYF. DNA of the CDR3: TGTGCCAGAAGCTTAATCGGATCCAGCCGCCCTGGAAACACCATATATTTT.

The chain joins TRBV5-1 to TRBJ1-2; 7 bases agree with TRBD1. CDR1 SGHRS and CDR2 YFSETQ come from the germline V gene. V was pared by 4 bases and J by 8 bases, with 14 bases of the junction left unmatched. This CDR3 has 15 amino acids. CDR3 nucleotide sequence: TGCGCCAGCAGCATCGAGAGACAGGGCCGGTACGGCTACACCTTC. Encoded protein: CASSIERQGRYGYTF. Using reference TRBV5-1 and TRBJ1-2 for the parts outside the CDR3, the full variable domain is KAGVTQTPRYLIKTRGQQVTLSCSPISGHRSVSWYQQTPGQGLQFLFEYFSETQRNKGNFPGRFSGRQFSNSRSEMNVSTLELGDSALYLCASSIERQGRYGYTFGSGTRLTVV.

The chain employs TRBV9 and TRBJ2-7; 8 bases line up with TRBD1. The CDR3 runs to 14 residues. Germline CDR1 SGDLS, CDR2 YYNGEE. The trim removed 3 bases at V and 6 bases at J, leaving 8 bases unmatched. CDR3: CASSAGTGSGEQYF. CDR3 coding DNA: TGTGCCAGCAGCGCCGGGACAGGTAGCGGCGAGCAGTACTTC.

This chain links TRBV10-3 with TRBJ2-7; 9 bases match TRBD1. The length of the CDR3 is 14 residues. J gave up 0 bases and V 5 bases, and 2 bases lay outside the gene matches. Germline values: CDR1 ENHRY, CDR2 SYGVKD. In nucleotides, the CDR3 is TGTGCCATCAGTCCGGGACAGGGCTCCTACGAGCAGTACTTC. It is translated as CAISPGQGSYEQYF.

This clone is a singleton in its sample. V gene TRBV6-1 combines with J gene TRBJ2-7; D unresolved. V gave up 6 bases and J gave up 0 bases, with 9 bases separating them. Germline assignment: CDR1 MNHNS and CDR2 SASEGT. This CDR3 has 13 amino acids. The CDR3, as DNA: TGTGCCAGCAGCCAACAGAGCTCCTACGAGCAGTACTTC. Translation gives CASSQQSSYEQYF.

The rearrangement joins TRBV11-2 to TRBJ2-7; 8 bases agree with TRBD2. CDR1 and CDR2 (germline): SGHAT, FQNNGV. This CDR3 spans 15 amino acids. J was trimmed by 6 bases and V by 5 bases; bases with no gene match: 12. The CDR3 spells CASSPQPGGAFEQYF. CDR3 nucleotide sequence: TGTGCCAGCAGCCCCCAGCCGGGGGGGGCCTTCGAGCAGTACTTC.

In its sample, this clone is medium-sized. The gene calls are TRBV7-9 and TRBJ2-7; D remains ambiguous. This CDR3 comprises 11 residues. Trimming removed 6 bases at V and 6 bases at J, with 9 bases between. CDR1 is SEHNR and CDR2 is FQNEAQ in the germline V gene (reference sequence). The CDR3 spells CASSSWGEQYF. In DNA, the CDR3 is TGTGCCAGCAGTAGTTGGGGCGAGCAGTACTTC.

The chain joins TRBV6-6 to TRBJ2-6, with a weak D call TRBD2 (5 bases). In germline, CDR1 is MNHNY, CDR2 SVGAGI (reference sequence). The CDR3 covers 13 residues. V lost 10 bases to trimming and J lost 0 bases, with 7 bases between them. DNA of the CDR3: TGTGCCATCCGGGACTCTGGGGCCAACGTCCTGACTTTC. Amino acid sequence: CAIRDSGANVLTF.

The chain links TRBV19 to TRBJ2-1; TRBD1 agrees at 9 bases. Unmatched junction bases numbered 3, after V lost 4 bases and J lost 5 bases. CDR3 size: 14 residues. Germline V lookup: CDR1 LNHDA, CDR2 SQIVND (reference sequence). The CDR3 DNA is TGTGCCAGTAGTACCGGGACAGGGAACAATGAGCAGTTCTTC. This encodes CASSTGTGNNEQFF.

The J gene is TRBJ2-7, the V gene TRBV15, with D possibly matching TRBD1 (5 bases). This CDR3 has 14 residues. The germline V gene has CDR1 LNHNV and CDR2 YYDKDF (reference sequence). V gave up 0 bases and J gave up 1 base, with 7 bases separating them. CDR3 amino acids: CATSRETVSYEQYF. CDR3 DNA sequence: TGTGCCACCAGCAGAGAGACAGTATCCTACGAGCAGTACTTC.

This clone was seen a few times. The chain employs TRBV7-6 and TRBJ1-3; D gene ambiguous. Trimming pared 5 bases from V and 0 bases from J, leaving 5 bases between. Germline V gene sequence: CDR1 SGHVS, CDR2 FNYEAQ. This CDR3 is built from 13 residues. The CDR3 spells CASSTYSGNTIYF. The CDR3 bases are TGTGCCAGCAGCACGTACTCTGGAAACACCATATATTTT.

The chain joins TRBV7-2 to TRBJ1-4; D is possibly TRBD1 (5 bases). Germline V gives CDR1 SGHTA, CDR2 FQGNSA. This CDR3 is 14 amino acids long. Trimming left V 5 bases short and J 4 bases short, with 11 bases between. CDR3 sequence: CASSPGRINEKLFF. The CDR3 DNA reads TGTGCCAGCAGCCCGGGACGTATTAATGAAAAACTGTTTTTT.

This rearrangement joins TRBV7-8 to TRBJ1-3; TRBD1 is a possible D gene (6 bases). The CDR3 is made up of 16 amino acids. Deletions cut 5 bases from V and 4 bases from J, with 18 bases between. Germline CDR1 and CDR2: SGHVS and FQNEAQ. The CDR3 DNA reads TGTGCCAGCAGCCGAGCACAGGGTAGTTACGGAAACACCATATATTTT. This codes for CASSRAQGSYGNTIYF.

This chain uses TRBV18 with TRBJ1-1; D ambiguous. CDR1 KGHSH and CDR2 LQKENI come from the germline V gene. The V gene lost 4 bases and the J gene lost 1 base, with 16 bases spanning the gap. The CDR3 has 16 residues. The CDR3 DNA reads TGTGCCAGCTCACTTGCCACAGAAATGGAGAACACTGAAGCTTTCTTT. This translates into CASSLATEMENTEAFF.

The gene calls are TRBV4-3 and TRBJ2-3, with D unclear. Germline V gene sequence: CDR1 LGHNA, CDR2 YSLEER. V lost 2 bases, J lost 0 bases, and 9 bases lay in between. The length of the CDR3 is 15 residues. The CDR3 DNA reads as TGCGCCAGCAGCCAAAGATGGGTTAGCACAGATACGCAGTATTTT. This codes for CASSQRWVSTDTQYF.

The chain uses TRBV5-1 and TRBJ2-5; D not resolved. The CDR3 length is 14 residues. Trimming cost V 4 bases and J 1 base, with 11 bases left between them. Germline V lookup: CDR1 SGHRS, CDR2 YFSETQ. CDR3 region: CASSPLPGQETQYF. CDR3 sequence (DNA): TGCGCCAGCAGCCCTTTGCCCGGCCAAGAGACCCAGTACTTC.

The chain recombines TRBV11-2 with TRBJ2-2; no reliable D call. The CDR3 runs to 14 residues. CDR1 is SGHAT, CDR2 FQNNGV, per germline. Trimming pared 5 bases from V and 3 bases from J, leaving 10 bases between. CDR3 DNA sequence: TGTGCCAGCAGCAACCGTGGGTACACCGGGGAGCTGTTTTTT. This sequence encodes CASSNRGYTGELFF.

This clone was detected a few times. The chain combines TRBV10-3 with TRBJ1-1; TRBD1 might be the D (5 bases). Per the germline V gene, CDR1 is ENHRY and CDR2 is SYGVKD. The CDR3 consists of 13 residues. V was shortened by 1 base and J by 3 bases, with 6 bases between the two germline ends. CDR3 in DNA: TGTGCCATCAGTGAGTTGGGGGACACTGAAGCTTTCTTT. This gives the protein CAISELGDTEAFF.

The chain uses TRBV5-1 and TRBJ2-7; a weak D match, TRBD1 (6 bases). The CDR3 has 15 amino acids. The V gene's germline CDR1 is SGHRS and CDR2 YFSETQ. V was shortened by 0 bases and J by 3 bases, with 13 bases between the two germline ends. CDR3 loop: CASSLAQGRGYEQYF. The CDR3 region has the DNA TGCGCCAGCAGCTTGGCACAGGGTAGGGGCTACGAGCAGTACTTC.

The chain combines TRBV11-1 with TRBJ2-3; a weak D match, TRBD1 (6 bases). CDR3 length: 17 amino acids. Trimming cost V 1 base and J 1 base, with 15 bases left between them. Per germline, CDR1 SGHAT and CDR2 FQDESV (reference sequence). For the CDR3, the DNA is TGTGCCAGCAGCTTAGATGGCCAGGGGTCTGGCACAGATACGCAGTATTTT. Protein sequence: CASSLDGQGSGTDTQYF.

The chain employs TRBV6-5 and TRBJ1-3; D not certain. V lost 8 bases, J lost 0 bases, and 14 bases lay in between. Germline V lookup: CDR1 MNHEY, CDR2 SVGAGI. The CDR3 extends over 15 amino acids. CDR3 protein: CASRQNKGSGNTIYF. CDR3 in DNA: TGTGCCAGCCGGCAAAACAAAGGCTCTGGAAACACCATATATTTT.

This clone counts as medium-sized. The V call is TRBV4-2, the J call TRBJ2-7, with 7 bases lining up with TRBD1. With 1 base clipped from V and 1 base from J, the junction kept 1 base outside the gene matches. There are 14 residues in the CDR3. Germline loops: CDR1 LGHNA, CDR2 YNFKEQ. The CDR3 coding sequence is TGTGCCAGCAGCCAAGCGACAGGGTCCTACGAGCAGTACTTC. Protein product: CASSQATGSYEQYF.

This sequence joins TRBV6-5 and TRBJ1-1, with D possibly being TRBD1 (5 bases). Looked up from germline, CDR1 is MNHEY and CDR2 is SVGAGI. CDR3 length: 14 amino acids. V gave up 3 bases and J gave up 5 bases, with 13 bases separating them. CDR3 sequence: CASSYGGIGTEAFF. For the CDR3, the DNA is TGTGCCAGCAGTTATGGGGGAATTGGAACTGAAGCTTTCTTT.

This clone came up a few times. The chain recombines TRBV29-1 with TRBJ1-1; D is uncertain. V was pared by 4 bases and J by 4 bases, with 7 bases between. Germline V CDR1 and CDR2: SQVTM, ANQGSEA. The CDR3 covers 11 residues. The CDR3 reads CSVVGFTEAFF. DNA for the CDR3: TGCAGCGTTGTAGGGTTCACTGAAGCTTTCTTT.

This clone occurred once. The chain has TRBV7-9 and TRBJ1-2; D not resolved. The CDR3 is 17 residues long. Germline values: CDR1 SEHNR, CDR2 FQNEAQ (reference sequence). V lost 5 bases and J 5 bases, leaving 24 bases between the germline ends. CDR3 DNA sequence: TGTGCCAGCAGCCGAGCGGGCGGGCAGGTCGACTTATATGGCTACACCTTC. This codes for CASSRAGGQVDLYGYTF.

The CDR3 DNA reads as TGTGCCTCAAAGGGGAGACAGGGAAGGAATTCACCCCTCCACTTT. It is translated as CASKGRQGRNSPLHF. This chain uses TRBV30 with TRBJ1-6; 7 nucleotides line up with TRBD1. CDR3 length: 15 residues. Germline V lookup: CDR1 GTSNPN, CDR2 SVGIG (reference sequence). With 7 bases clipped from V and 7 bases from J, the junction kept 13 bases outside the gene matches.

This clone was recorded only once. V is TRBV19 and J is TRBJ1-4; D is unresolved. Trimming took off 3 bases at V and 14 bases at J, with 16 bases between the two ends. The CDR3 runs 13 residues. Per the germline V gene, CDR1 is LNHDA and CDR2 is SQIVND (reference sequence). CDR3: CASSILPLAGLFF. CDR3 nucleotide sequence: TGTGCCAGTAGTATCCTTCCGTTAGCGGGTCTGTTTTTT.

This chain connects TRBV16 to TRBJ1-5; no clear D. The V gene lost 3 bases and the J gene lost 2 bases, with 5 bases spanning the gap. Germline V lookup: CDR1 KGHSY, CDR2 FQNENV. CDR3 length equals 13 residues. CDR3: CASSQTGNQPQHF. As DNA, the CDR3 is TGTGCCAGCAGCCAGACGGGCAATCAGCCCCAGCATTTT.